A single T cell receptor (beta chain) is shown here with its context. TCRdb re-derived calls from the RT-PCR reads in MiXCR, one entry per CDR3 protein. Seen here are 2,000 or so distinct CDR3 sequences, approximately 1.5% observed once, and the top ten hold 5.7%. The CDR3 loop spans 13 amino acids. Between the trimmed V and J ends, which lost 3 bases and 11 bases, there was a span of 13 bases. Per germline, CDR1 SGHVS and CDR2 FNYEAQ. The data were taken from a study of patients and donors after allogeneic stem cell transplantation. The genes are TRBV7-6 and TRBJ1-4; unclear D gene. The sequencing sample was made of blood, either unsorted or a sorted T cell fraction (not recorded which). This clonotype originated in a human donor who was either an allogeneic HSCT recipient or a stem cell or donor lymphocyte infusion donor (not recorded which). It is not recorded whose cells these are; they may come from a transplant donor. In DNA form, the CDR3 reads TGTGCCAGCAGCTTGGCTTTATCGGAGAAACTGTTTTTT. It specifies CASSLALSEKLFF. The whole variable domain, remainder taken from reference TRBV7-6 and TRBJ1-4, is GAGVSQSPRYKVTKRGQDVALRCDPISGHVSLYWYRQALGQGPEFLTYFNYEAQQDKSGLPNDRFSAERPEGSISTLTIQRTEQRDSAMYRCASSLALSEKLFFGSGTQLSVL.